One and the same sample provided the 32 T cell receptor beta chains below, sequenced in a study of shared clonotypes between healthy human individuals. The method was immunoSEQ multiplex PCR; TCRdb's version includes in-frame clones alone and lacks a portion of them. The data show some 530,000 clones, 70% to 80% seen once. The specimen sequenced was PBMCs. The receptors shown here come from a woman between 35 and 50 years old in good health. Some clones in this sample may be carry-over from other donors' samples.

In DNA, the CDR3 is TGTGCCAGCAGTACAGGGGGTACTGAAGCTTTCTTT. Its protein product is CASSTGGTEAFF. The chain uses TRBV11-1 and TRBJ1-1, with 8 bases lining up with TRBD1. CDR1 and CDR2 from the germline V gene are SGHAT and FQDESV (reference sequence). The CDR3 consists of 12 residues. With 6 bases clipped from V and 5 bases from J, the junction kept 2 bases outside the gene matches.

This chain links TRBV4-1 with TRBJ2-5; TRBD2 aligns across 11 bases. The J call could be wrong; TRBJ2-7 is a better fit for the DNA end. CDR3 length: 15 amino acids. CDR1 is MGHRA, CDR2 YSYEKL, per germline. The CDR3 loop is CASSRTSGSLTEQYF. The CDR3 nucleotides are TGCGCCAGCAGCCGAACTAGCGGGAGTTTGACCGAGCAGTACTTC.

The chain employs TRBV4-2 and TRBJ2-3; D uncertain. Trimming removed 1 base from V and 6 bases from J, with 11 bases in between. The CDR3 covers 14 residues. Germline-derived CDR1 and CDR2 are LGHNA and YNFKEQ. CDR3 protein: CASSQAELADTQYF. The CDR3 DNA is TGTGCCAGCAGCCAAGCCGAGCTTGCGGATACGCAGTATTTT.

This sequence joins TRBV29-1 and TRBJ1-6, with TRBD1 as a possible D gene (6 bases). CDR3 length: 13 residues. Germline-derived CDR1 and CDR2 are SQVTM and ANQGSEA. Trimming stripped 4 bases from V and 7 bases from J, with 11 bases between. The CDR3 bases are TGCAGCGTTGGATGGGGGGGCAATTCACCCCTCCACTTT. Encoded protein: CSVGWGGNSPLHF. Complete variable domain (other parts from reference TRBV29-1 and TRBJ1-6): SAVISQKPSRDICQRGTSLTIQCQVDSQVTMMFWYRQQPGQSLTLIATANQGSEATYESGFVIDKFPISRPNLTFSTLTVSNMSPEDSSIYLCSVGWGGNSPLHFGNGTRLTVT.

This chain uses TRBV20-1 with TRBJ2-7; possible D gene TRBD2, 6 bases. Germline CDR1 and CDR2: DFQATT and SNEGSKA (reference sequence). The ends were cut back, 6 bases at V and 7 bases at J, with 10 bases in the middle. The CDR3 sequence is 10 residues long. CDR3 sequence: CSAVGTEQYF. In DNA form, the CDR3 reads TGCAGTGCCGTAGGGACTGAGCAGTACTTC.

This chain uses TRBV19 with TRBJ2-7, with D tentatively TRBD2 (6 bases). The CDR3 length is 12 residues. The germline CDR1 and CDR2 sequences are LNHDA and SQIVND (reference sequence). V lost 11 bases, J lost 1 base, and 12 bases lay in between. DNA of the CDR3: TGTGCCCTGGGACTTTTATCCTACGAGCAGTACTTC. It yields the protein CALGLLSYEQYF.

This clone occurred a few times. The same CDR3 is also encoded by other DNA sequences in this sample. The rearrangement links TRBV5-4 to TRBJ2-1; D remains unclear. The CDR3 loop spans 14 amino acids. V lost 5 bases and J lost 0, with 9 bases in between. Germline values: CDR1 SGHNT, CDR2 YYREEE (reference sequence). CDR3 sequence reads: CASRTESSYNEQFF. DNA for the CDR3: TGTGCCAGCAGGACGGAAAGCTCCTACAATGAGCAGTTCTTC.

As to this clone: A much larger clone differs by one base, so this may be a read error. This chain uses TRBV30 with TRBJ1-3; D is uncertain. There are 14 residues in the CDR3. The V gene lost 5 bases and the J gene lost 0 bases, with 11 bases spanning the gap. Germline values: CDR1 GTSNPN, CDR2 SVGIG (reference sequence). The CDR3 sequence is CAWGPGNSGNTIYF. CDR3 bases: TGTGCCTGGGGTCCGGGGAACTCTGGAAACACCATATATTTT.

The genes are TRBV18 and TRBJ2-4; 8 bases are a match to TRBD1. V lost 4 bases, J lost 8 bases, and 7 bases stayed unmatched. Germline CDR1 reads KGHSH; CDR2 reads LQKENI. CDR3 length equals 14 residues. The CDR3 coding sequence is TGTGCCAGCTCACAAAGACAGGGGCTGGACATTCAGTACTTC. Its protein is CASSQRQGLDIQYF.

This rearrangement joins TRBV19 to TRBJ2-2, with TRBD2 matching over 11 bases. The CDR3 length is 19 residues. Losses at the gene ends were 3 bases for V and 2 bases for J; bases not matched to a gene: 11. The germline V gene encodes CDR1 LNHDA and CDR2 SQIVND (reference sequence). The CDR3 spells CASSILVASGRTNTGELFF. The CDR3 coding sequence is TGTGCCAGTAGTATCCTCGTCGCTAGCGGGAGGACAAACACCGGGGAGCTGTTTTTT.

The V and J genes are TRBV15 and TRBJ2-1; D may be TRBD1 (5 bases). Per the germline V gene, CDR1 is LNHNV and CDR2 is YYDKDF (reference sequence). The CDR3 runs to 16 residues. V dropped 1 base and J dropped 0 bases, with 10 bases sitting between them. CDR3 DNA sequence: TGTGCCACCAGCAGAGGACAGTTAAGCTCCTACAATGAGCAGTTCTTC. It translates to CATSRGQLSSYNEQFF.

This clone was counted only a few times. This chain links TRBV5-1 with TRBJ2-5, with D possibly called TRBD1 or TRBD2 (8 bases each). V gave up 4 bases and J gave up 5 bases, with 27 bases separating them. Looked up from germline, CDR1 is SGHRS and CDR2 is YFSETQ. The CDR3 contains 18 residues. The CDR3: CASSPRTSLQGGQETQYF. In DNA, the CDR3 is TGCGCCAGCAGCCCCCGGACTAGCTTACAGGGGGGCCAGGAGACCCAGTACTTC.

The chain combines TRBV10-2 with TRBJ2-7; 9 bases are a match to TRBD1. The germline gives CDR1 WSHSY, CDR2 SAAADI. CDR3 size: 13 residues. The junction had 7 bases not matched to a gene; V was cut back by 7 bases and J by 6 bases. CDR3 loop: CASTRQGGGEQYF. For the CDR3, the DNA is TGCGCCAGCACAAGACAGGGGGGGGGCGAGCAGTACTTC.

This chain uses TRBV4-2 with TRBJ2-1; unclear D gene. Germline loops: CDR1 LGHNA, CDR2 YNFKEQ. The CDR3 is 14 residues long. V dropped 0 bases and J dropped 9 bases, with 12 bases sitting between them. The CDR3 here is CASSQDVTRVEQFF. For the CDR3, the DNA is TGTGCCAGCAGCCAAGATGTGACCAGAGTTGAGCAGTTCTTC.

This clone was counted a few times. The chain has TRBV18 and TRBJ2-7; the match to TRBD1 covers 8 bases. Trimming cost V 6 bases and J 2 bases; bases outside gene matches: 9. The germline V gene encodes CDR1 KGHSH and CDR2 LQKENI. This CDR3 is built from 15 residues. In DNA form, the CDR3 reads TGTGCCAGCTCCCCGAGGACAGGGAGTACCTACGAGCAGTACTTC. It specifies CASSPRTGSTYEQYF.

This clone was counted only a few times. CDR3: CASSLGTIMNTEAFF. The CDR3 DNA follows: TGTGCCAGCAGCTTAGGGACAATCATGAACACTGAAGCTTTCTTT. The V and J genes are TRBV7-9 and TRBJ1-1; possibly TRBD1 for D (5 bases). Per the germline V gene, CDR1 is SEHNR and CDR2 is FQNEAQ (reference sequence). The V gene lost 1 base and the J gene lost 0 bases, with 9 bases spanning the gap. This CDR3 contains 15 residues.

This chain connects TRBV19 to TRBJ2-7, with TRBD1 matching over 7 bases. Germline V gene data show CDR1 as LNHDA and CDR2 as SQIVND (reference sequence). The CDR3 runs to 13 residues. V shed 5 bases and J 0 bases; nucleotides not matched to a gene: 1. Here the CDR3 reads CASSYRGSYEQYF. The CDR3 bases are TGTGCCAGTAGTTACAGGGGCTCCTACGAGCAGTACTTC.

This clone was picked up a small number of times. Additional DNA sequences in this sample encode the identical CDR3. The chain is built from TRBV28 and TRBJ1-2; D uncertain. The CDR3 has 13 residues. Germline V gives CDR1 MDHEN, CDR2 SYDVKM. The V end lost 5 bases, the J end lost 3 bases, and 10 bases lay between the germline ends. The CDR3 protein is CASSRQPYYGYTF. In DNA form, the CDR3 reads TGTGCCAGCAGTCGTCAGCCCTACTATGGCTACACCTTC.

CDR3 sequence: CASRPGQGETQYF. CDR3 nucleotide sequence: TGTGCCAGCAGACCGGGACAGGGGGAGACCCAGTACTTC. V gene TRBV7-9 combines with J gene TRBJ2-5; 10 bases map to TRBD1. This CDR3 is built from 13 residues. V was clipped by 6 bases and J by 5 bases; unmatched bases: 3. Per germline, CDR1 SEHNR and CDR2 FQNEAQ (reference sequence).

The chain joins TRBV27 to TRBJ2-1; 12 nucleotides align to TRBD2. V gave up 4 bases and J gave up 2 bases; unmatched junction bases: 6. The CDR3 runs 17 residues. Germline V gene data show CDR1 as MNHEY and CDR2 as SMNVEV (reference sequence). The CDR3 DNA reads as TGTGCCAGCAGTTCCCCTCGACTAGCGGGAGCCTACAATGAGCAGTTCTTC. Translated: CASSSPRLAGAYNEQFF.

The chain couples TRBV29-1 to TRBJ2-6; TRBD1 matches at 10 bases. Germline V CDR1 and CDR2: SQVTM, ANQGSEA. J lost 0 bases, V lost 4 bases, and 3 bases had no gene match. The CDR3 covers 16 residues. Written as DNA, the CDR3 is TGCAGCGTTGCCGGGACAGGGGACTCTGGGGCCAACGTCCTGACTTTC. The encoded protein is CSVAGTGDSGANVLTF. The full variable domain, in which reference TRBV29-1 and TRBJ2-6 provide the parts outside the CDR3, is SAVISQKPSRDICQRGTSLTIQCQVDSQVTMMFWYRQQPGQSLTLIATANQGSEATYESGFVIDKFPISRPNLTFSTLTVSNMSPEDSSIYLCSVAGTGDSGANVLTFGAGSRLTVL.

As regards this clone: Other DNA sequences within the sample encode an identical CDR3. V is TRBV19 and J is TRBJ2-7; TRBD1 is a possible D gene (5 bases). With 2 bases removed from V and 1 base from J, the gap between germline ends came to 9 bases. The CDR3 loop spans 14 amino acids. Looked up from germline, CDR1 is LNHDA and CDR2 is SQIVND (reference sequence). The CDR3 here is CASSIQGRSYEQYF. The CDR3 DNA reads TGTGCCAGTAGTATACAGGGTCGGTCCTACGAGCAGTACTTC.

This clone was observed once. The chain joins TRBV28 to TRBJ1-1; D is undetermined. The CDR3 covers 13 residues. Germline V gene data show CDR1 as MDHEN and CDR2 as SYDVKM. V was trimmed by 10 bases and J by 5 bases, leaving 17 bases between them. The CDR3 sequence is CATHKQSGTEAFF. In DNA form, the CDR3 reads TGTGCCACCCACAAACAGTCAGGAACTGAAGCTTTCTTT.

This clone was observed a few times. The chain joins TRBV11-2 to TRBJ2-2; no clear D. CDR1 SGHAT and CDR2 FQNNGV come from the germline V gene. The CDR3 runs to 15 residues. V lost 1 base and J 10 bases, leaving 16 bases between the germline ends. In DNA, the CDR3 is TGTGCCAGCAGCTTAGGGTCCCGCCCGCAGGCGGAGCTGTTTTTT. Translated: CASSLGSRPQAELFF.

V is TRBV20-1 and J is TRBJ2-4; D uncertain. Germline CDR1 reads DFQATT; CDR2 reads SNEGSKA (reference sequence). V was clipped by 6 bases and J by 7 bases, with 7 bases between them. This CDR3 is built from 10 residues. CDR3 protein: CSANGNIQYF. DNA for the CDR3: TGCAGTGCCAACGGGAACATTCAGTACTTC.

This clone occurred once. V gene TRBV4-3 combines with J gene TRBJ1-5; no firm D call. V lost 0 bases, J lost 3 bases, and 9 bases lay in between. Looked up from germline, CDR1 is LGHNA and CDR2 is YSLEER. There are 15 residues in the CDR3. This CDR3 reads CASSQDFGDNQPQHF. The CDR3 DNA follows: TGCGCCAGCAGCCAAGACTTCGGGGACAATCAGCCCCAGCATTTT.

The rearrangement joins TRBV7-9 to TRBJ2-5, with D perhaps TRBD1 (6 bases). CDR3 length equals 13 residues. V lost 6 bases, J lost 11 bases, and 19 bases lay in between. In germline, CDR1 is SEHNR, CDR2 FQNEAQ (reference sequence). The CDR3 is CASSWTAPGGQYF. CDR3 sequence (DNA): TGTGCCAGCAGTTGGACAGCCCCGGGCGGGCAGTACTTC. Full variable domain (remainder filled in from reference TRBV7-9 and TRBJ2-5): DTGVSQNPRHKITKRGQNVTFRCDPISEHNRLYWYRQTLGQGPEFLTYFQNEAQLEKSRLLSDRFSAERPKGSFSTLEIQRTEQGDSAMYLCASSWTAPGGQYFGPGTRLLVL.

The CDR3 DNA is TGTGCCAGCAGTGAACGTTTACAAGAGACCCAGTACTTC. Translated: CASSERLQETQYF. The chain employs TRBV2 and TRBJ2-5; D not certain. CDR1 is SNHLY, CDR2 FYNNEI, per germline. V lost 2 bases and J 2 bases, leaving 6 bases between the germline ends. CDR3 length: 13 amino acids.

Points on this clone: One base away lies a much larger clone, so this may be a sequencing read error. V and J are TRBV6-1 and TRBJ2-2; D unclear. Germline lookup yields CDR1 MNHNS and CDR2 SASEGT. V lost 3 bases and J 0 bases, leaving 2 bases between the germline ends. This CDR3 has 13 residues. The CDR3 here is CASSDTNTGELFF. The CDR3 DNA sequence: TGTGCCAGCAGTGACACGAACACCGGGGAGCTGTTTTTT.

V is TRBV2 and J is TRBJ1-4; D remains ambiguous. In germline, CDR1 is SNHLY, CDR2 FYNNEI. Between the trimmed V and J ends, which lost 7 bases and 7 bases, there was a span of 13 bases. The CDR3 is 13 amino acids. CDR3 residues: CASTPEMGEKLFF. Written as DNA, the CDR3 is TGTGCCAGCACACCTGAAATGGGTGAAAAACTGTTTTTT.

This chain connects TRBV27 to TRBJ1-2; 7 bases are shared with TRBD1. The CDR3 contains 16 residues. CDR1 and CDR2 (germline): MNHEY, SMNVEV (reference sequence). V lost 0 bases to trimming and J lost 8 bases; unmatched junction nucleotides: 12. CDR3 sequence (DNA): TGTGCCAGCAGTTTATCTAGGACGGGACAGAACGACGGCTACACCTTC. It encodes CASSLSRTGQNDGYTF.

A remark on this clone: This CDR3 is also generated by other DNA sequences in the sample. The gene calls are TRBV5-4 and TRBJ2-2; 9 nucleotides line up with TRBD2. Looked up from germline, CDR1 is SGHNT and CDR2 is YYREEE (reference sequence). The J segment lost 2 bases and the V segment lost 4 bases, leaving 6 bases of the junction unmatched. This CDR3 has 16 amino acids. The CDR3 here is CASSRGGRANTGELFF. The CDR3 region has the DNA TGTGCCAGCAGCCGGGGCGGGAGGGCTAACACCGGGGAGCTGTTTTTT.